This TCR beta chain came from a study of naive and memory T cell subsets. Treatment reported: skin biopsy from PPD injection site in Mantoux-positive individual. The library had UMIs added by 3' ligation of an oligonucleotide to TCR cDNA. Note on this clonotype: One junction end does not reproduce the germline sequence, and a read error may be involved.

Ligated cDNA underwent four rounds of PCR with nested alpha and beta constant region primers and SP2. Each CDR3 protein gets one entry after TCRdb re-called the UMI-ligation and nested PCR reads with MiXCR. The sample lists more than 30,000 distinct CDR3 sequences; approximately 11% were seen once. The CDR3 loop spans 15 amino acids. From germline, CDR1 is SGHAT and CDR2 FQDESV (reference sequence). The clonotype originates from an adult in good health. The sequencing here drew on skin, taken from a tuberculin skin test site. The rearrangement uses TRBV11-1 and TRBJ2-2; no reliable D call. The chain's CDR3 is CANSFMRQNTGELFF. In DNA, the CDR3 is TGTGCCAACAGCTTTATGAGGCAGAACACCGGGGAGCTGTTTTTT.